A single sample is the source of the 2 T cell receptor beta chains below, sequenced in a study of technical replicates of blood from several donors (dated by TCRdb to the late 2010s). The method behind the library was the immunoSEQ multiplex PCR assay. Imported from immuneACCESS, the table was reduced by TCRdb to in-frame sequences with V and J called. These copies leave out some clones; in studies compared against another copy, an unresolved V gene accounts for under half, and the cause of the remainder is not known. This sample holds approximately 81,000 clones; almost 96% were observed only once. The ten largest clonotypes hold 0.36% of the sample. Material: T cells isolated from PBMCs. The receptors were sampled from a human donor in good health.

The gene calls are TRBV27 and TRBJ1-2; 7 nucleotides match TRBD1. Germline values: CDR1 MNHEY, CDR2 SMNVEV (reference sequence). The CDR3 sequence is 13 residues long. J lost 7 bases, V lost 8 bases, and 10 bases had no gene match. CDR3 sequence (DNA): TGTGCCAGCGGCTATAAACAGGGGTCTGGCTACACCTTC. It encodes CASGYKQGSGYTF.

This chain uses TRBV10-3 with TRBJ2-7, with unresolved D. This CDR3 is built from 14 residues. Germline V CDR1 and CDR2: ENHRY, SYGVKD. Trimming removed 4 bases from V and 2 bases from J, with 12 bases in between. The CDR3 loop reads CAISARSGAYEQYF. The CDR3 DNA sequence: TGTGCCATCAGTGCCCGGTCCGGTGCCTACGAGCAGTACTTC.